This TCR beta chain was sequenced during a study of blood T cell repertoires in COVID-19. The assay was immunoSEQ multiplex PCR, and TCRdb's table has in-frame clones only and misses some. The sample records approximately 270,000 clones, over 75% being singletons. The V gene lost 6 bases and the J gene lost 4 bases, with 9 bases spanning the gap. CDR1 SNHLY and CDR2 FYNNEI come from the germline V gene. The CDR3 runs 12 residues. Participants were aged roughly 18 to 89 years from approximately 25 US areas. This TCR derives from a woman in her 30s who had recovered from COVID-19. The chain uses TRBV2 and TRBJ2-5; D ambiguous. Sequencing was done on a sample of PBMCs or T cells enriched from blood (not recorded which). CDR3 sequence (DNA): TGTGCCAGCAGAGCTACGGGAGAGACCCAGTACTTC. Its translation is CASRATGETQYF.